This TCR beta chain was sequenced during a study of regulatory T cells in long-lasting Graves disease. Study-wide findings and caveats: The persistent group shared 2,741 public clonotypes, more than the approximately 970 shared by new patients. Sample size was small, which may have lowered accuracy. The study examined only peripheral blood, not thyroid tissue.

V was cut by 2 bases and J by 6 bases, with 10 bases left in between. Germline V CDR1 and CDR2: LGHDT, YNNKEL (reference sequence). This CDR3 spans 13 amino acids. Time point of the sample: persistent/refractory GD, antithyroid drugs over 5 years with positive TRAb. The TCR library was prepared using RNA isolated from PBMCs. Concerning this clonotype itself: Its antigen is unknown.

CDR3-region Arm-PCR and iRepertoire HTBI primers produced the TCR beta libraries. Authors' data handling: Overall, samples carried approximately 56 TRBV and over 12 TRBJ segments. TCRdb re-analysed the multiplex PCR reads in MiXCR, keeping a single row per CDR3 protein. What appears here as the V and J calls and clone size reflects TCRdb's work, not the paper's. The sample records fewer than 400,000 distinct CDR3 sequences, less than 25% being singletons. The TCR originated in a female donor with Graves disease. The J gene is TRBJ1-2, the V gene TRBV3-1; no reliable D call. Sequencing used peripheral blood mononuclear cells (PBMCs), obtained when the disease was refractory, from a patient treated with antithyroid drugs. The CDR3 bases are TGTGCCAGCAGCCAATTAACTAGCGATGGCTACACCTTC. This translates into CASSQLTSDGYTF.